The rows below give T cell receptor beta chains drawn from one sample of a study of T cell responses to AZD1222 COVID-19 vaccine. Clones were sequenced by immunoSEQ multiplex PCR, and TCRdb holds only the in-frame ones, with some missing. The table records around 150,000 clones, over 85% of them present only once. This specimen was peripheral blood, taken on day 0 of AZD1222 vaccination. These receptors were collected from an adult in good health. Each CDR3 is given with its conserved first and last residue. The D gene is left open where the match is weak. Not every row has a clone size; where given, it reads once, few, many or a size class.

TRBV7-2	TRBD1	TRBJ1-1	once	CASSLRQGGTEAFF	TGTGCCAGCAGCTTACGACAGGGAGGAACTGAAGCTTTCTTT
TRBV4-2	TRBD2	TRBJ2-4	.	CASSQGRLAGTFSNIQYF	TGTGCCAGCAGCCAAGGTCGCTTAGCGGGAACCTTCTCAAACATTCAGTACTTC
TRBV7-9	.	TRBJ2-7	.	CASSPAREPYEQYF	TGTGCCAGCAGCCCCGCCCGGGAACCCTACGAGCAGTACTTC
TRBV3-1/TRBV3-2	.	TRBJ1-2	.	CASSRKLEGYGYTF	TGTGCCAGCAGCCGGAAGCTGGAGGGCTATGGCTACACCTTC
TRBV5-4	TRBD1	TRBJ1-1	.	CASSLEGALQLGGAFF	TGTGCCAGCAGCTTGGAGGGGGCGCTACAATTAGGTGGAGCTTTCTTT
TRBV11-2	.	TRBJ1-1	.	CASSPRGTEAFF	TGTGCCAGCAGCCCCCGGGGTACTGAAGCTTTCTTT
TRBV7-6	TRBD2	TRBJ2-5	.	CASSLYRGGGEQETQYF	TGTGCCAGCAGCTTATATCGGGGCGGGGGAGAACAAGAGACCCAGTACTTC
TRBV28	TRBD2	TRBJ2-3	.	CASNDPSAGLTDTQYF	TGTGCCAGCAACGACCCTTCAGCGGGGCTCACAGATACGCAGTATTTT
TRBV7-3	.	TRBJ2-2	.	CASSLRWTGELFF	TGTGCCAGCAGCTTAAGGTGGACCGGGGAGCTGTTTTTT
TRBV10-3	TRBD2	TRBJ2-3	.	CAIRPTSGRTDTQYF	TGTGCCATCAGACCGACTAGCGGGAGAACAGATACGCAGTATTTT
TRBV19	TRBD1	TRBJ1-1	.	CASSWTGGRSEAFF	TGTGCCAGTAGCTGGACAGGTGGGAGGTCTGAAGCTTTCTTT
TRBV3-1/TRBV3-2	TRBD2	TRBJ2-5	.	CASSQVGTSGQETQYF	TGTGCCAGCAGCCAAGTAGGGACTAGCGGACAAGAGACCCAGTACTTC
TRBV28	.	TRBJ2-3	.	CASSRLRLPTRTDTQYF	TGTGCCAGCAGCAGACTCCGCCTCCCCACCCGCACAGATACGCAGTATTTT
TRBV6-1	.	TRBJ1-1	.	CASSEPYVTGGADTEAFF	TGTGCCAGCAGTGAACCCTACGTGACAGGTGGGGCAGACACTGAAGCTTTCTTT
TRBV28	.	TRBJ2-1	once	CASFSGVSYNEQFF	TGTGCCAGCTTTAGCGGAGTTTCCTACAATGAGCAGTTCTTC
TRBV5-4	TRBD1	TRBJ2-7	.	CASSLAQGADAGYEQYF	TGTGCCAGCAGCTTGGCACAGGGGGCTGATGCCGGTTACGAGCAGTACTTC
TRBV7-8	.	TRBJ1-1	.	CASSQTQGGTEAFF	TGTGCCAGCAGCCAGACGCAGGGAGGCACTGAAGCTTTCTTT
TRBV28	.	TRBJ1-4	once	CASSVKPNEKLFF	TGTGCCAGCAGTGTGAAACCCAATGAAAAACTGTTTTTT
TRBV19	TRBD2	TRBJ2-1	few	CAVKRERNEQFF	TGTGCGGTCAAGCGGGAGAGGAATGAGCAGTTCTTC
TRBV21-1	.	TRBJ2-3	.	CASSKEDRKSTDTQYF	TGTGCCAGCAGCAAAGAGGACAGAAAAAGCACAGATACGCAGTATTTT
TRBV27	TRBD1	TRBJ1-6	.	CASSFLLRTGGSPLHF	TGTGCCAGCAGTTTCTTATTAAGGACAGGGGGGTCACCCCTCCACTTT
TRBV25-1	TRBD1	TRBJ1-5	.	CASNPGQGTQPQHF	TGTGCCAGCAACCCAGGACAGGGGACTCAGCCCCAGCATTTT
TRBV2	.	TRBJ1-1	once	CASSVAGRGQAFF	TGTGCCAGCAGCGTTGCGGGTCGGGGGCAAGCTTTCTTT
TRBV3-1/TRBV3-2	.	TRBJ1-2	.	CASSLGGGLDGYTF	TGTGCCAGCAGCCTTGGCGGGGGTCTGGATGGCTACACCTTC
TRBV5-1	.	TRBJ1-1	.	CASSAGGSVMNTEAFF	TGCGCCAGCAGCGCGGGGGGCTCGGTTATGAACACTGAAGCTTTCTTT
TRBV19	TRBD1	TRBJ1-4	.	CASSWGQINEKLFF	TGTGCCAGTAGTTGGGGACAGATTAATGAAAAACTGTTTTTT
TRBV5-1	.	TRBJ1-2	.	CASTDRNYGYTF	TGCGCCAGCACAGACAGAAACTATGGCTACACCTTC
TRBV3-1/TRBV3-2	TRBD1	TRBJ1-6	once	CASSPRDRGSTPLHF	TGTGCCAGCAGCCCTAGAGACAGGGGGAGTACACCCCTCCACTTT
TRBV9	.	TRBJ1-2	once	CASSPAGAYSVYGYTF	TGTGCCAGCAGCCCCGCAGGGGCCTATTCTGTCTATGGCTACACCTTC
TRBV28	TRBD1	TRBJ2-7	.	CASRSGQGNSYEQYF	TGTGCCAGCAGATCGGGACAGGGAAACTCCTACGAGCAGTACTTC
TRBV5-1	TRBD1	TRBJ1-1	.	CASTDQGGNTEAFF	TGCGCCAGCACCGATCAGGGGGGGAACACTGAAGCTTTCTTT
TRBV5-1	.	TRBJ1-3	.	CASSSVGQTSGNTIYF	TGCGCCAGCAGCTCCGTTGGGCAGACCTCTGGAAACACCATATATTTT
TRBV25-1	.	TRBJ1-4	.	CASSGRMNEKLFF	TGTGCCAGCAGTGGCAGGATGAATGAAAAACTGTTTTTT
TRBV7-9	.	TRBJ1-1	.	CASSPLLNTEAFF	TGTGCCAGCAGTCCCCTCCTCAACACTGAAGCTTTCTTT
TRBV6-5	TRBD2	TRBJ2-1	.	CASMRLAGANEQFF	TGTGCCAGCATGAGACTAGCGGGGGCCAATGAGCAGTTCTTC
TRBV7-6	.	TRBJ2-5	.	CASSQQETQYF	TGTGCCAGCAGCCAACAAGAGACCCAGTACTTC
TRBV7-7	.	TRBJ2-6	.	CASSAYPGPGANVLTF	TGTGCCAGCAGCGCATATCCAGGGCCCGGGGCCAACGTCCTGACTTTC
TRBV19	.	TRBJ2-1	few	CATSEGWSDNEQFF	TGTGCCACCAGTGAGGGGTGGAGCGACAATGAGCAGTTCTTC
TRBV6-5	.	TRBJ1-2	.	CASSQTVNYGYTF	TGTGCCAGCAGTCAAACGGTGAACTATGGCTACACCTTC
TRBV24-1	.	TRBJ2-1	.	CATSDPFRDEQFF	TGTGCCACCAGTGACCCCTTTAGGGATGAGCAGTTCTTC